The clone carrying this TCR beta chain has a handful of counts. This specimen comes from a study of T-cell memory formation after mild COVID-19. Germline assignment: CDR1 SGHKS and CDR2 YYEKEE (reference sequence). V shed 6 bases and J 6 bases; nucleotides not matched to a gene: 4. CDR3 length: 12 amino acids. In TCRdb, the 5' RACE reads were re-called with MiXCR into one record per CDR3 protein. The sample lists some 280,000 distinct CDR3 sequences; about a sixth were seen once. Sequenced sample: PBMCs or a T cell subset sorted from them (not recorded which). The rearrangement joins TRBV5-5 to TRBJ1-2, with TRBD1 matching 8 bases. This TCR was recovered from a man between 18 and 29 years old who had mild COVID-19 (a few samples of this study predate the infection). Cell type and time point are not known. The CDR3 region is CASTGQGHGYTF. In DNA form, the CDR3 reads TGTGCCAGCACAGGACAGGGCCATGGCTACACCTTC. Filled out from reference TRBV5-5 and TRBJ1-2, the complete variable domain reads DAGVTQSPTHLIKTRGQQVTLRCSPISGHKSVSWYQQVLGQGPQFIFQYYEKEERGRGNFPDRFSARQFPNYSSELNVNALLLGDSALYLCASTGQGHGYTFGSGTRLTVV.